These 14 T cell receptor beta chains share one sample of origin, sequenced in a study of blood T cell repertoires in COVID-19. The protocol was immunoSEQ multiplex PCR, while the TCRdb copy is restricted to in-frame clones and leaves out a portion. The sample records 190,000 or so clones, about 85% being singletons. Sequencing was done on a sample of peripheral blood. The receptors shown here come from a woman aged 80 or over with acute or convalescent COVID-19.

CDR3 in DNA: TGTGCCAGCAGTCATGGCCTGGGACTCGGGGAGACCCAGTACTTC. Translated, it gives CASSHGLGLGETQYF. The chain combines TRBV6-6 with TRBJ2-5, with a tentative D call TRBD2 (6 bases). The CDR3 loop spans 15 amino acids. The germline V gene encodes CDR1 MNHNY and CDR2 SVGAGI (reference sequence). The V end lost 5 bases, the J end lost 5 bases, and 18 bases lay between the germline ends.

The gene calls are TRBV5-1 and TRBJ1-4; 7 nucleotides line up with TRBD1. CDR3 length equals 16 residues. V lost 4 bases, J lost 4 bases, and 10 bases stayed unmatched. The germline CDR1 and CDR2 sequences are SGHRS and YFSETQ. The CDR3 DNA reads as TGCGCCAGCAGCCCAGTGCCGGGACAGCTTAATGAAAAACTGTTTTTT. This sequence encodes CASSPVPGQLNEKLFF.

This chain joins TRBV5-1 and TRBJ2-7; 9 bases match TRBD1. Looked up from germline, CDR1 is SGHRS and CDR2 is YFSETQ. The CDR3 extends over 15 amino acids. J gave up 2 bases and V 4 bases, and 7 bases lay outside the gene matches. The CDR3 coding sequence is TGCGCCAGCAGCCCCCCCCGGGACAGGGCCTACGAGCAGTACTTC. This gives the protein CASSPPRDRAYEQYF.

The gene calls are TRBV4-1 and TRBJ1-2, with TRBD1 as a possible D gene (6 bases). Germline loops: CDR1 MGHRA, CDR2 YSYEKL. CDR3 length: 15 residues. V was clipped by 4 bases and J by 2 bases, with 14 bases between them. CDR3 in DNA: TGCGCCAGCAGCCTCGGCGAGGGGGACAACTATGGCTACACCTTC. It is translated as CASSLGEGDNYGYTF.

This clone was seen only once. The chain uses TRBV11-2 and TRBJ2-1, with 13 nucleotides matching TRBD2. The CDR3 contains 15 residues. J gave up 8 bases and V 5 bases, and 6 bases lay outside the gene matches. CDR1 and CDR2 (germline): SGHAT, FQNNGV. In DNA, the CDR3 is TGTGCCAGCAGCCTACTAGCGGGAGGGCCTGATGAGCAGTTCTTC. Translation: CASSLLAGGPDEQFF.

The gene calls are TRBV3-1 (or the pseudogene TRBV3-2) and TRBJ2-3; D might be TRBD2 (6 bases). V lost 1 base, J lost 0 bases, and 8 bases lay in between. The CDR3 covers 15 residues. Germline V gene sequence: CDR1 LGHDT, CDR2 YNNKEL (reference sequence). CDR3 sequence reads: CASSQVGTSTDTQYF. In DNA, the CDR3 is TGTGCCAGCAGCCAAGTGGGGACTAGCACAGATACGCAGTATTTT.

The chain carries TRBV9 and TRBJ2-7; TRBD2 might be the D (6 bases). Trimming removed 0 bases from V and 0 bases from J, with 10 bases in between. This CDR3 region has 15 residues. Germline V CDR1 and CDR2: SGDLS, YYNGEE. CDR3: CASSVDGGSSYEQYF. CDR3 nucleotides: TGTGCCAGCAGCGTAGACGGGGGAAGCTCCTACGAGCAGTACTTC.

The chain is built from TRBV5-1 and TRBJ2-3; TRBD2 matches 7 bases. The J segment lost 1 base and the V segment lost 4 bases, leaving 9 bases of the junction unmatched. The CDR3 runs to 16 residues. Germline CDR1 is SGHRS and CDR2 is YFSETQ. The DNA for the CDR3 is TGCGCCAGCAGCCCAGGACTAGGCGGGGGCACAGATACGCAGTATTTT. Its protein is CASSPGLGGGTDTQYF.

The V gene is TRBV10-3, the J gene TRBJ2-5; 13 nucleotides agree with TRBD2. Germline V CDR1 and CDR2: ENHRY, SYGVKD. V trimming: 6 bases; J trimming: 5 bases; junction bases outside the gene matches: 6. The CDR3 covers 15 residues. CDR3 region: CAIRGLAGEGETQYF. The CDR3 region has the DNA TGTGCCATCAGAGGACTAGCGGGGGAGGGGGAGACCCAGTACTTC.

The rearrangement joins TRBV15 to TRBJ1-5; D is unresolved. V was pared by 1 base and J by 5 bases, with 12 bases between. The length of the CDR3 is 15 residues. The germline gives CDR1 LNHNV, CDR2 YYDKDF (reference sequence). CDR3 residues: CATSRVGTADQPQHF. The CDR3 DNA is TGTGCCACCAGCAGAGTTGGAACAGCTGATCAGCCCCAGCATTTT.

The DNA of the CDR3 is TGTGCCAGCACGCCCCCGGGCACAGATACGCAGTATTTT. Amino acids: CASTPPGTDTQYF. J is TRBJ2-3 and V is TRBV5-4; D call uncertain. Germline V CDR1 and CDR2: SGHNT, YYREEE (reference sequence). There are 13 residues in the CDR3. V was pared by 6 bases and J by 1 base, with 9 bases between.

This clone was counted between two and nine times. The rearrangement uses TRBV5-4 and TRBJ2-7; no definite D call. Germline CDR1 is SGHNT and CDR2 is YYREEE (reference sequence). Between the trimmed V and J ends, which lost 0 bases and 8 bases, there was a span of 9 bases. This CDR3 is 12 amino acids long. CDR3 DNA: TGTGCCAGCAGCTTGGACAGTTCAAAGCAGTACTTC. It encodes CASSLDSSKQYF.

The chain is built from TRBV12-5 and TRBJ1-1; D ambiguous. Deletions cut 1 base from V and 5 bases from J, with 8 bases between. The CDR3 consists of 13 residues. CDR1 LGHNT and CDR2 FRNRAP come from the germline V gene. The CDR3 region has the DNA TGTGCTAGTGGTTTGGGGGGAGGAACTGAAGCTTTCTTT. It translates to CASGLGGGTEAFF.

This clone was seen ten or more times. This chain links TRBV11-2 with TRBJ1-1; tentatively, D is TRBD1 (5 bases). Germline CDR1 reads SGHAT; CDR2 reads FQNNGV. V lost 8 bases to trimming and J lost 0 bases, with 13 bases between them. CDR3 length equals 14 residues. CDR3 in DNA: TGTGCCAGCTGCGGGGGACTCATGAACACTGAAGCTTTCTTT. It is translated as CASCGGLMNTEAFF.